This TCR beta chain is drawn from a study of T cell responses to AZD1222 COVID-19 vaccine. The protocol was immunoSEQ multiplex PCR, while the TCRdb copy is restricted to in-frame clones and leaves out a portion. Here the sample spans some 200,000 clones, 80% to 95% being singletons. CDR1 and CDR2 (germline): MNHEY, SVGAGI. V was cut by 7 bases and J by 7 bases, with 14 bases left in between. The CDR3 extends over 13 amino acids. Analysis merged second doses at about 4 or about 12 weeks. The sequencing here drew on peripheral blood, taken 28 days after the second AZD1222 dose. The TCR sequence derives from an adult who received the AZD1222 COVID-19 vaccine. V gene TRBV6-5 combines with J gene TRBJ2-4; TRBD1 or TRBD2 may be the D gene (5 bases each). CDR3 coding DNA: TGTGCCAGCACCGGGACGGCCTTGAACATTCAGTACTTC. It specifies CASTGTALNIQYF.